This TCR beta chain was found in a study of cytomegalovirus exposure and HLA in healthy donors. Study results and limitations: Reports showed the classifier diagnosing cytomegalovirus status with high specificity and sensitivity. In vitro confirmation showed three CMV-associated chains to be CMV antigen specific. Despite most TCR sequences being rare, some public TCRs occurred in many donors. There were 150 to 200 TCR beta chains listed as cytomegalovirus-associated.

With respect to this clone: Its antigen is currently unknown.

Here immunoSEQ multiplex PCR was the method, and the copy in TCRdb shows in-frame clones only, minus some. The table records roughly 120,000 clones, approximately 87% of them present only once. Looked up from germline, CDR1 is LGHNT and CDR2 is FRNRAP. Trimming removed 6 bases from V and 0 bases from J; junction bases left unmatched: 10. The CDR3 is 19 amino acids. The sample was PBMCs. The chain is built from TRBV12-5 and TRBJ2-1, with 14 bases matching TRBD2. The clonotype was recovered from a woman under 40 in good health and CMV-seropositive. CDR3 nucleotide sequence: TGTGCTAGTGGGTCTAGACTAGCGGGAGGGGTACCCTCCTACAATGAGCAGTTCTTC. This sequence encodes CASGSRLAGGVPSYNEQFF.